This TCR beta chain was obtained from a study of cytomegalovirus exposure and HLA in healthy donors. V trimming: 2 bases; J trimming: 4 bases; junction bases outside the gene matches: 4. The CDR3 is made up of 15 amino acids. The germline V gene encodes CDR1 MDHEN and CDR2 SYDVKM. The PCR employed 60 Vbeta primers together with 13 Jbeta primers. Only in-frame clones appear in the TCRdb table, and some are missing; sequencing was by immunoSEQ multiplex PCR. The sample yields about 64,000 clones, roughly 80% seen once. The sequencing sample was made of PBMCs. The source of this sequence is a male donor in good health and CMV-seropositive. The V call is TRBV28, the J call TRBJ1-2; 10 bases are a match to TRBD1. The DNA of the CDR3 is TGTGCCAGCAGTTTACTGACAGGGGGCGTCTATGGCTACACCTTC. It encodes CASSLLTGGVYGYTF.